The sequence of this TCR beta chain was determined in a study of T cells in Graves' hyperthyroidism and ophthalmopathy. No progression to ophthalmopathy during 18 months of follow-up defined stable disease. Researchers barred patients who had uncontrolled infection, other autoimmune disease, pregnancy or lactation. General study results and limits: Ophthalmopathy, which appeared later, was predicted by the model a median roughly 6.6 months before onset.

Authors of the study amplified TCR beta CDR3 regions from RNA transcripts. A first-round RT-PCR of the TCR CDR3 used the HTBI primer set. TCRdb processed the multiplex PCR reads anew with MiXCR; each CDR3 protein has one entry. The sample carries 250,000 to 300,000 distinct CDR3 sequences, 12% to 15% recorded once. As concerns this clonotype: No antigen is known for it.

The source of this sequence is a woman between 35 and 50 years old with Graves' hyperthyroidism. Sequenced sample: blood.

The DNA for the CDR3 is TGTGCCAGCACCCGGACAATTATCGACACCGGGGAGCTGTTTTTT. This sequence encodes CASTRTIIDTGELFF. This rearrangement joins TRBV6-1 to TRBJ2-2, with D maybe TRBD1 (5 bases). CDR1 and CDR2 (germline): MNHNS, SASEGT. This CDR3 is 15 amino acids long. The V end was cut by 7 bases, the J end by 3 bases, with 15 bases between.